The source of this T cell receptor beta chain is a study of OX40 agonist ivuxolimab in advanced cancers. Overall study: Ivuxolimab, an agonistic anti-OX40 (CD134) antibody, was given to patients. Enrolled patients in dose escalation had cancers that were hepatocellular carcinoma, melanoma, renal cell or head and neck cancer.

Libraries were prepared by immunoSEQ multiplex PCR; TCRdb keeps only in-frame clonotypes and omits some of them. The sample records some 86,000 clones, around 94% being singletons. Worth noting for this clone: The antigen is undetermined.

Study-wide findings and caveats: Expanded clones were, on average, more numerous in CD8+ T cells than in CD4+.

CDR3 length equals 15 residues. The germline V gene has CDR1 SEHNR and CDR2 FQNEAQ (reference sequence). Trimming cost V 5 bases and J 3 bases, with 16 bases left between them. The sequences come from CD4+ or CD8+ T cells sorted from blood, collected in a trial of the OX40 agonist ivuxolimab. The TCR was taken from an adult with an advanced solid tumor such as melanoma, head and neck, liver or kidney cancer. The V call is TRBV7-9, the J call TRBJ2-5; D is perhaps TRBD1 (7 bases). DNA of the CDR3: TGTGCCAGCAGCCCGCGGGACAGCCCTAAAGAGACCCAGTACTTC. Amino acids: CASSPRDSPKETQYF.